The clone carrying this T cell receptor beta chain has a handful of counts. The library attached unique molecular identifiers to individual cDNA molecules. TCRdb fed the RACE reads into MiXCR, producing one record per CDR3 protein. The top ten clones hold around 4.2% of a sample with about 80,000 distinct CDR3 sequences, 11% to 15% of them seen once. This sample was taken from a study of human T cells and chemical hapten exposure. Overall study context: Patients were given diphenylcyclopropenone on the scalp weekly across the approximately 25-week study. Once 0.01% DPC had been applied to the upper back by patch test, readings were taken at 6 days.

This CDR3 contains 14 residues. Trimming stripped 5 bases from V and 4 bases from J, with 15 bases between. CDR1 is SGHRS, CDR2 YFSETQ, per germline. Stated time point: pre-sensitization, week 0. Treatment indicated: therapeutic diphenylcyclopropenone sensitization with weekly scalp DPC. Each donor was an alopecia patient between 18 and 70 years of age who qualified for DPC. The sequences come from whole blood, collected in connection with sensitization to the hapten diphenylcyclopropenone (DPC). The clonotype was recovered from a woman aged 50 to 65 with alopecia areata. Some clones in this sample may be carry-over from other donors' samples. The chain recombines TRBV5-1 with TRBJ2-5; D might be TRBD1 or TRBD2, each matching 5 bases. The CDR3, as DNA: TGCGCCAGCAGTTTTGTGGGGGTTCGAGAGACCCAGTACTTC. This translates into CASSFVGVRETQYF.